These 29 T cell receptor beta chains originate from one sample sequenced in a study of T cells in Graves' hyperthyroidism and ophthalmopathy. Amplification of TCR beta CDR3 regions used RNA as the template. RT-PCR in the first round (using the HTBI primer set) targeted the TCR CDR3. MiXCR was run by TCRdb on the multiplex PCR reads, yielding one entry per CDR3 protein. The sample has a few hundred thousand distinct CDR3 sequences; 15% to 19% are singletons. The sequencing sample was made of blood. These receptors were collected from a woman younger than 45 with Graves' hyperthyroidism.

This clonotype was seen a few times. This chain connects TRBV27 to TRBJ2-2; D might be TRBD2 (6 bases). V lost 4 bases and J 2 bases, leaving 14 bases between the germline ends. CDR3 length: 16 amino acids. Per the germline V gene, CDR1 is MNHEY and CDR2 is SMNVEV (reference sequence). In nucleotides, the CDR3 is TGTGCCAGCAGTTACGACCCGGGACTCAACACCGGGGAGCTGTTTTTT. Translating gives CASSYDPGLNTGELFF.

This clonotype was picked up a small number of times. The chain combines TRBV20-1 with TRBJ2-3; D possibly corresponds to TRBD1 (6 bases). The CDR3 consists of 13 residues. Germline lookup yields CDR1 DFQATT and CDR2 SNEGSKA (reference sequence). Trimming took 7 bases from V and 5 from J, leaving 16 bases between them. The CDR3 DNA is TGCAGTGAAGGAGGACAGCCACTAGATACGCAGTATTTT. Its translation is CSEGGQPLDTQYF.

This clonotype was detected only a few times. CDR3 residues: CASSPLSGRGYNEQFF. The DNA of the CDR3 is TGTGCCAGCTCACCACTGAGCGGGAGAGGCTACAATGAGCAGTTCTTC. This chain joins TRBV18 and TRBJ2-1; 8 nucleotides line up with TRBD2. CDR3 length: 16 residues. With 1 base clipped from V and 3 bases from J, the junction kept 5 bases outside the gene matches. Germline V gives CDR1 KGHSH, CDR2 LQKENI. Based on the CDR3 plus reference TRBV18 and TRBJ2-1, the full variable domain is NAGVMQNPRHLVRRRGQEARLRCSPMKGHSHVYWYRQLPEEGLKFMVYLQKENIIDESGMPKERFSAEFPKEGPSILRIQQVVRGDSAAYFCASSPLSGRGYNEQFFGPGTRLTVL.

About this clonotype itself: Sequence at one end of the junction differs from germline and may be a read error. The CDR3: CASSYLTGDYVYTF. CDR3 in DNA: TGTGCCAGTAGCTACCTGACAGGGGACTATGTCTACACCTTC. The gene calls are TRBV19 and TRBJ1-2, with 8 positions matching TRBD1. There are 14 residues in the CDR3. Germline lookup yields CDR1 LNHDA and CDR2 SQIVND (reference sequence).

V is TRBV9 and J is TRBJ1-6; 7 nucleotides agree with TRBD1. The CDR3 has 15 amino acids. V lost 0 bases and J lost 7; bases outside the gene matches: 4. Per germline, CDR1 SGDLS and CDR2 YYNGEE. CDR3 nucleotide sequence: TGTGCCAGCAGCGTAGAAAACAGGGGAAATTCACCCCTCCACTTT. It translates to CASSVENRGNSPLHF.

In this sample, this clonotype turned up many times. The V gene is TRBV12-3 or TRBV12-4, the J gene TRBJ1-1; D not certain. With 1 base removed from V and 5 bases from J, the gap between germline ends came to 14 bases. The CDR3 loop spans 15 amino acids. The CDR3 spells CASSLGGSAVTEAFF. The CDR3 nucleotides read TGTGCCAGCAGTTTAGGCGGGAGTGCGGTGACTGAAGCTTTCTTT.

Ten or more counts support this clonotype. The genes are TRBV7-2 and TRBJ1-1; tentative D call: TRBD1 (5 bases). There are 14 residues in the CDR3. Trimming took 5 bases from V and 8 from J, leaving 18 bases between them. Germline-derived CDR1 and CDR2 are SGHTA and FQGNSA. CDR3 in amino acids: CASSATPGRTEAFF. DNA of the CDR3: TGTGCCAGCAGCGCGACCCCAGGGCGTACCGAAGCTTTCTTT.

This clonotype was detected many times. This chain joins TRBV2 and TRBJ2-1; TRBD2 might be the D (7 bases). CDR3 size: 15 residues. Germline lookup yields CDR1 SNHLY and CDR2 FYNNEI. V was trimmed by 6 bases and J by 4 bases, leaving 16 bases between them. CDR3 sequence (DNA): TGTGCCAGCAGCGGAGGGGGGGGGAAGTACAATGAGCAGTTCTTC. Residues: CASSGGGGKYNEQFF.

The V and J genes are TRBV6-1 and TRBJ1-6; D is unclear. The length of the CDR3 is 14 residues. V lost 9 bases, J lost 7 bases, and 16 bases lay in between. CDR1 and CDR2 (germline): MNHNS, SASEGT. The CDR3 sequence: CASKEVWTNSPLHF. CDR3 bases: TGTGCCAGTAAGGAGGTGTGGACCAATTCACCCCTCCACTTT.

In this sample, this clonotype turned up many times. The chain links TRBV7-2 to TRBJ2-5; 9 bases are shared with TRBD2. Germline trimming cut 1 base from V and 1 base from J; bases unmatched to any gene: 4. The CDR3 loop spans 16 amino acids. CDR1 SGHTA and CDR2 FQGNSA come from the germline V gene. The CDR3 protein is CASSLGASGTQETQYF. CDR3 in DNA: TGTGCCAGCAGCTTAGGGGCTAGCGGGACCCAAGAGACCCAGTACTTC.

This clonotype was picked up many times. The chain uses TRBV11-3 and TRBJ2-3; 10 positions match TRBD2. The CDR3 has 17 amino acids. Trimming cost V 1 base and J 2 bases; bases outside gene matches: 6. Per the germline V gene, CDR1 is SGHNT and CDR2 is YENEEA. CDR3 sequence: CASSLGRTSGFTDTQYF. The DNA of the CDR3 is TGTGCCAGCAGCTTAGGAAGGACTAGCGGATTCACAGATACGCAGTATTTT.

This clonotype has at least ten counts. This chain joins TRBV30 and TRBJ1-6; possible D gene TRBD1, 5 bases. This CDR3 is built from 14 residues. The germline gives CDR1 GTSNPN, CDR2 SVGIG (reference sequence). Trimming removed 0 bases from V and 7 bases from J, with 10 bases in between. The CDR3 coding sequence is TGTGCCTGGAGTGTAGGGGCGGAAAATTCACCCCTCCACTTT. It specifies CAWSVGAENSPLHF.

The J gene is TRBJ1-6, the V gene TRBV4-3; TRBD1 might be the D (6 bases). This CDR3 is 16 amino acids long. V was pared by 0 bases and J by 7 bases, with 13 bases between. CDR1 and CDR2 from the germline V gene are LGHNA and YSLEER. Here the CDR3 reads CASSQELGQRNSPLHF. In DNA, the CDR3 is TGCGCCAGCAGCCAAGAATTAGGACAGAGAAATTCACCCCTCCACTTT.

This clonotype was counted ten times or more. The rearrangement joins TRBV12-3 or TRBV12-4 to TRBJ1-2; D not certain. Trimming cost V 6 bases and J 7 bases, with 15 bases left between them. This CDR3 has 13 residues. The CDR3 sequence is CASSQRSFGGYTF. CDR3 in DNA: TGTGCCAGCAGCCAACGGTCGTTCGGTGGCTACACCTTC.

At least ten counts were recorded for this clonotype. The gene calls are TRBV27 and TRBJ1-6; D unclear. V lost 3 bases and J 6 bases, leaving 9 bases between the germline ends. CDR1 MNHEY and CDR2 SMNVEV come from the germline V gene (reference sequence). CDR3 length: 14 residues. The CDR3 here is CASSLARTNSPLHF. CDR3 DNA: TGTGCCAGCAGTTTGGCACGGACTAATTCACCCCTCCACTTT.

At least ten counts were recorded for this clonotype. The CDR3 DNA sequence: TGTGCCTGGTCAAGGGGGCCCTACGAGCAGTACTTC. This codes for CAWSRGPYEQYF. The V gene is TRBV30, the J gene TRBJ2-7, with TRBD1 matching 7 bases. V gave up 5 bases and J gave up 2 bases; unmatched junction bases: 3. The V gene's germline CDR1 is GTSNPN and CDR2 SVGIG (reference sequence). The length of the CDR3 is 12 residues.

This clonotype turned up a few times. This chain connects TRBV6-1 to TRBJ2-7; D is possibly TRBD2 (6 bases). The ends were cut back, 5 bases at V and 5 bases at J, with 13 bases in the middle. Germline V gene lookup returns CDR1 MNHNS and CDR2 SASEGT. The CDR3 is 13 residues long. CDR3 protein: CASSRGVTNEQYF. The DNA of the CDR3 is TGTGCCAGCAGTCGCGGGGTCACCAACGAGCAGTACTTC.

The chain joins TRBV10-3 to TRBJ2-3; the D is unclear. The CDR3 runs 15 residues. The V end lost 3 bases, the J end lost 4 bases, and 14 bases lay between the germline ends. CDR1 and CDR2 from the germline V gene are ENHRY and SYGVKD. The CDR3 loop reads CAISDRQNGADTQYF. CDR3 DNA sequence: TGTGCCATCAGTGACAGGCAAAATGGGGCAGATACGCAGTATTTT.

The sample holds a few counts of this clonotype. This chain joins TRBV12-3 or TRBV12-4 and TRBJ2-3, with D hard to call. This CDR3 has 12 residues. Between the trimmed V and J ends, which lost 8 bases and 2 bases, there was a span of 8 bases. The CDR3, as DNA: TGTGCCAGCCGTAGACCCACAGATACGCAGTATTTT. Translation gives CASRRPTDTQYF.

The V and J genes are TRBV7-9 and TRBJ2-7; D possibly uses TRBD1 or TRBD2 (7 bases each). Trimming took off 3 bases at V and 6 bases at J, with 15 bases between the two ends. CDR3 size: 14 residues. Germline V gene data show CDR1 as SEHNR and CDR2 as FQNEAQ (reference sequence). The CDR3 reads CASSFRGGDREQYF. CDR3 nucleotides: TGTGCCAGCAGCTTCAGGGGGGGGGATCGCGAGCAGTACTTC.

The genes are TRBV12-3 or TRBV12-4 and TRBJ2-7; D is possibly TRBD2 (7 bases). V was trimmed by 2 bases and J by 0 bases, leaving 17 bases between them. The CDR3 covers 17 residues. The CDR3 protein is CASSLNVGGASSYEQYF. The CDR3, as DNA: TGTGCCAGCAGTTTAAACGTAGGGGGGGCGAGCTCCTACGAGCAGTACTTC.

The genes are TRBV7-9 and TRBJ1-4, with 8 bases lining up with TRBD1. The CDR3 has 15 amino acids. Germline-derived CDR1 and CDR2 are SEHNR and FQNEAQ (reference sequence). V gave up 6 bases and J gave up 7 bases; unmatched junction bases: 10. The CDR3 loop reads CASSASPDRVEKLFF. The CDR3 nucleotides read TGTGCCAGCAGTGCCTCGCCGGACAGGGTTGAAAAACTGTTTTTT. Looking up the rest from reference TRBV7-9 and TRBJ1-4 gives the full variable domain: DTGVSQNPRHKITKRGQNVTFRCDPISEHNRLYWYRQTLGQGPEFLTYFQNEAQLEKSRLLSDRFSAERPKGSFSTLEIQRTEQGDSAMYLCASSASPDRVEKLFFGSGTQLSVL.

This chain connects TRBV18 to TRBJ1-5, with no clear D. The CDR3 covers 15 residues. Trimming pared 1 base from V and 0 bases from J, leaving 7 bases between. Germline CDR1 and CDR2: KGHSH and LQKENI. The CDR3 DNA follows: TGTGCCAGCTCACCACAGTCGTATAGCAATCAGCCCCAGCATTTT. It codes for CASSPQSYSNQPQHF.

The rearrangement joins TRBV20-1 to TRBJ2-1, with TRBD1 as a possible D gene (6 bases). CDR3 length: 12 residues. The germline V gene encodes CDR1 DFQATT and CDR2 SNEGSKA (reference sequence). The ends were cut back, 7 bases at V and 0 bases at J, with 7 bases in the middle. The DNA of the CDR3 is TGCAGTGTCAGGGGCTCCTACAATGAGCAGTTCTTC. Encoded protein: CSVRGSYNEQFF.

A remark on this clonotype: Possible read error: a much larger clone is one base away. J is TRBJ2-3 and V is TRBV7-9; TRBD1 matches 8 bases. The CDR3 has 15 residues. The junction had 7 bases not matched to a gene; V was cut back by 4 bases and J by 4 bases. Germline CDR1 is SEHNR and CDR2 is FQNEAQ (reference sequence). The CDR3 DNA follows: TGTGCCAGCAGCTCGCGACAGGGGAGCTCAGATACGCAGTATTTT. This translates into CASSSRQGSSDTQYF.

V usage is TRBV11-3 and J usage is TRBJ2-3, with 7 bases lining up with TRBD2. The ends lost 4 bases at V and 1 base at J; junction bases unmatched: 11. The germline gives CDR1 SGHNT, CDR2 YENEEA. The CDR3 loop spans 17 amino acids. The CDR3 sequence: CASSSFIWRERTDTQYF. The CDR3, as DNA: TGTGCCAGCAGCTCTTTTATTTGGCGGGAGCGCACAGATACGCAGTATTTT.

At least ten counts were recorded for this clonotype. The chain links TRBV4-1 to TRBJ1-4; unclear D gene. CDR1 is MGHRA, CDR2 YSYEKL, per germline. V was trimmed by 1 base and J by 8 bases, leaving 11 bases between them. The CDR3 has 14 amino acids. In DNA form, the CDR3 reads TGCGCCAGCAGCCAAGTTGGGTTCGAAGAAAAACTGTTTTTT. This encodes CASSQVGFEEKLFF.

This clonotype was found once. The V and J genes are TRBV10-3 and TRBJ1-5; no reliable D call. This CDR3 region has 14 residues. V was pared by 3 bases and J by 0 bases, with 6 bases between. Germline V gene data show CDR1 as ENHRY and CDR2 as SYGVKD. The CDR3 spells CAISEGGSNQPQHF. The CDR3 coding sequence is TGTGCCATCAGTGAAGGTGGTAGCAATCAGCCCCAGCATTTT.

This clonotype has a handful of counts. This chain joins TRBV14 and TRBJ1-6; D might be TRBD1 (5 bases). Per the germline V gene, CDR1 is SGHDN and CDR2 is FVKESK. CDR3 length: 16 amino acids. The V and J ends lost 1 base and 5 bases respectively, with 12 bases between them. Written as DNA, the CDR3 is TGTGCCAGCAGCCAAGGGTTGAGGGGTCATAATTCACCCCTCCACTTT. Encoded protein: CASSQGLRGHNSPLHF.